This T cell receptor beta chain was observed in a study of patients and donors after allogeneic stem cell transplantation. This clonotype has at least ten counts. One entry per CDR3 protein, called by TCRdb with MiXCR from the RT-PCR reads. Counted here are over 130,000 distinct CDR3 sequences, approximately 37% occurring once; the ten biggest clones make up 40% to 55%. Sequences were obtained from blood, either unsorted or a sorted T cell fraction (not recorded which). The source is a human donor who was either an allogeneic HSCT recipient or a stem cell or donor lymphocyte infusion donor (not recorded which). It is not recorded whose cells these are; they may come from a transplant donor.

The CDR3 DNA is TGTGCCAGCAGTCCCCGACGGGTAATGCCTTATGGCTACACCTTC. Its translation: CASSPRRVMPYGYTF. The chain uses TRBV27 and TRBJ1-2; no reliable D call. Germline V gene sequence: CDR1 MNHEY, CDR2 SMNVEV (reference sequence). Trimming cost V 5 bases and J 5 bases, with 18 bases left between them. The CDR3 totals 15 residues.